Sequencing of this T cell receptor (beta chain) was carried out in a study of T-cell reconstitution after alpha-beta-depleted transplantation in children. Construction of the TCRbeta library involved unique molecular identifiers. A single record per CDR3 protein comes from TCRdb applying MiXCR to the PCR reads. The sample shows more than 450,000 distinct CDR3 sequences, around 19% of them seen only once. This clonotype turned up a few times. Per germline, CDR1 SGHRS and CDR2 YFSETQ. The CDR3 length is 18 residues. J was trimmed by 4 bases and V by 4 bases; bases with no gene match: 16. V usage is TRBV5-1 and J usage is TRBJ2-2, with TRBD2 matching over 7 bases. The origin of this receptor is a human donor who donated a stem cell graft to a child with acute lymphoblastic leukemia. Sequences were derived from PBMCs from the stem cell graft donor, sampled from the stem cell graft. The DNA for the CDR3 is TGCGCCAGCAGCGCGGGGGAAGACGGAGGGCCCGGCACCGGGGAGCTGTTTTTT. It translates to CASSAGEDGGPGTGELFF.